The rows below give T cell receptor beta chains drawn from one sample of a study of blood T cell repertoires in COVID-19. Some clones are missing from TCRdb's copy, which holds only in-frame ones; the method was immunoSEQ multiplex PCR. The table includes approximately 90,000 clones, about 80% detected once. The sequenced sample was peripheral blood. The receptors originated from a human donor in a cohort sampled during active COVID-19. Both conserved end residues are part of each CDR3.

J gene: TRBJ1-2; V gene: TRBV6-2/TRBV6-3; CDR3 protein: CASSYDRAYGYTF
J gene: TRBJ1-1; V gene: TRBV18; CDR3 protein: CASSPPLQGFTEAFF
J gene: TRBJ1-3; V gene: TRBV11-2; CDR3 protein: CASSLDRQFSSGNTIYF
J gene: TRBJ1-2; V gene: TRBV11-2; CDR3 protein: CASSQPTGNLNYGYTF
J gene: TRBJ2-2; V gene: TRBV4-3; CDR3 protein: CASSRSQREFEELFF
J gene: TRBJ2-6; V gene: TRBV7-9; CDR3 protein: CASSPRGANVLTF
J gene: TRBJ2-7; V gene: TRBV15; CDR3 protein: CATTPFRDRSYEQYF
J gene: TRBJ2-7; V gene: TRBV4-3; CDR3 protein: CASSQDRRAYEQYF
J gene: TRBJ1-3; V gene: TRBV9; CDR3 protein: CASSAGHYSGNTIYF
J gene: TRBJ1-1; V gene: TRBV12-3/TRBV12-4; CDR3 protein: CASSRQENTEAFF
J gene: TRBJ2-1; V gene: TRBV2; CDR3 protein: CASSEGGLAGRNEQFF
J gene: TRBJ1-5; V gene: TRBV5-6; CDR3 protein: CASSAQGYSNQPQHF
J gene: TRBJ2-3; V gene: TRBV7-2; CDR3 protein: CASSLGTSVTDTQYF
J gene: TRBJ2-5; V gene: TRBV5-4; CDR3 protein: CASSLGLGETQYF
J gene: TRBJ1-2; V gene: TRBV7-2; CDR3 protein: CASSPGTGQSAGGYTF
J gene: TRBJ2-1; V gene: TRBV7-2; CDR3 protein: CASSPEAGVTYNEQFF
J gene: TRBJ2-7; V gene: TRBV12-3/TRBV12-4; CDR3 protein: CASRKTSGYEQYF
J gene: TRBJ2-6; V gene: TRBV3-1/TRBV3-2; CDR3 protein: CASSLRQALSGANVLTF
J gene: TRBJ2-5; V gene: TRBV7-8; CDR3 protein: CASSLAQIGRRETQYF
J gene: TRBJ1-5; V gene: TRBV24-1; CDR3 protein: CATSDSGNQPQHF
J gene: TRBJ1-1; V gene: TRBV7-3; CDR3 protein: CASSLSAGTEAFF
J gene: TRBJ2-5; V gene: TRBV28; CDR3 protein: CASSAEGGSETQYF
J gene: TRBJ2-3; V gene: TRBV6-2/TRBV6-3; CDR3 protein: CASTPRGLAGHTDTQYF
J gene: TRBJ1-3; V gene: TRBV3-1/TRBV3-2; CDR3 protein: CASSPLGASGNTIYF
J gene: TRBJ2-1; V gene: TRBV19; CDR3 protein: CASSPGTSMDEQFF
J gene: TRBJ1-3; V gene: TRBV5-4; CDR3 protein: CASSPGLGSSGNTIYF
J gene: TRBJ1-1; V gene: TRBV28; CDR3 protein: CASSYEGGETEAFF
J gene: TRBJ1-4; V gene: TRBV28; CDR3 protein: CASSFPPGGLSEKLFF
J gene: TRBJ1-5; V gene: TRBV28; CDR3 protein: CASSGHPAGSNQPQHF
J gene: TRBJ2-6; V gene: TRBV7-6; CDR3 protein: CASSSGSGRAGANVLTF
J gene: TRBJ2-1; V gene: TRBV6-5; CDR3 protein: CASNPGTRILDEQFF
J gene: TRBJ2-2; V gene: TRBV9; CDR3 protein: CASSVGMAGNAGELFF
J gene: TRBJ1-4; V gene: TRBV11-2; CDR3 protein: CASSSGQVDEKLFF
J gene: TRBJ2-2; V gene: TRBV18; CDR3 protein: CASSPRKARDGGELFF
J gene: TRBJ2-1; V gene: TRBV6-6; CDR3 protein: CASSFRDRAYNEQFF
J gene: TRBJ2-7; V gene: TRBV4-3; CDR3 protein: CASSQQLDDEQYF
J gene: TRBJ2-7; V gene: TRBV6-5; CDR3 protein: CASSYRSSYEQYF
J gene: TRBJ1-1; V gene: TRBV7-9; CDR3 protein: CASSPMGRNTEAFF
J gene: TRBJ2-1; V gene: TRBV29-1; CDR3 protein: CSVRSGRAYNEQFF
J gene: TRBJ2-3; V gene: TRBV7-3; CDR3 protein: CASSFRGGPTDTQYF
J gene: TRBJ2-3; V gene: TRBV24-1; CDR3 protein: CATSDTAGGTGIDTQYF
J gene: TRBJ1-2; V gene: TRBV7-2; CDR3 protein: CASSVAQAGANYGYTF
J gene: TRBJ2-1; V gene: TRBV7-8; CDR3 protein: CASSLREGSYNEQFF
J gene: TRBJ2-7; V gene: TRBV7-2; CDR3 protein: CASSLAGQGTHEQYF
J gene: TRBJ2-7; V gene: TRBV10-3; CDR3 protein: CAISKTGIDYEQYF
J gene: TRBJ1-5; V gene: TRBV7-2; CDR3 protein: CASSPYAGDQPQHF
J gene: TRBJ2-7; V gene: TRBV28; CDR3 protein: CASSKLAGGPGEQYF
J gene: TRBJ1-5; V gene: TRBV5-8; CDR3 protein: CASSLGTGVSPQHF
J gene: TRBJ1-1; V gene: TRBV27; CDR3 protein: CASSSATGGTFF
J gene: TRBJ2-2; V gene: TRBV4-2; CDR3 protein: CASSPEGPSGGDTGELFF
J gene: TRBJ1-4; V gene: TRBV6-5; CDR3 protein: CASNGRDRVNEKLFF
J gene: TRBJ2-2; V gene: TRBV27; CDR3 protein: CASSSWQGELFF
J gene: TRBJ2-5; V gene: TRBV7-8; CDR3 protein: CASSFNRETQYF
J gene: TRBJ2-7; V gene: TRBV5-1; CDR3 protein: CASSLVFGNYEQYF
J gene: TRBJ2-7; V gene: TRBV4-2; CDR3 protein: CASSLGTSGSYEQYF
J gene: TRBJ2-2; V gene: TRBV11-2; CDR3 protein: CASSPGLAGVTGELFF
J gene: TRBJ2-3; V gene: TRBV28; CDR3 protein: CASSGTRVTDTQYF